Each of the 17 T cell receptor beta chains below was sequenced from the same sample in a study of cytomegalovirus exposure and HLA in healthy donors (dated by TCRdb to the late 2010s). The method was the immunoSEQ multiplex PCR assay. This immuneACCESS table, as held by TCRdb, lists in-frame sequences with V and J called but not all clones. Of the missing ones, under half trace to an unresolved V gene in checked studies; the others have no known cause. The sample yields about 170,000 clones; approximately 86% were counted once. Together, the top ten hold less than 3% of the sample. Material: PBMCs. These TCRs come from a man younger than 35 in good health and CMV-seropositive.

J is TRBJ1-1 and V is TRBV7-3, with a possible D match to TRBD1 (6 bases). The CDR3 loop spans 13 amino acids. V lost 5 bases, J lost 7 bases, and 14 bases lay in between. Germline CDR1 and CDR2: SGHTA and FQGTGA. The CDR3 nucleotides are TGTGCCAGCAGCCGAACAGGGAAACATGAAGCTTTCTTT. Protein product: CASSRTGKHEAFF.

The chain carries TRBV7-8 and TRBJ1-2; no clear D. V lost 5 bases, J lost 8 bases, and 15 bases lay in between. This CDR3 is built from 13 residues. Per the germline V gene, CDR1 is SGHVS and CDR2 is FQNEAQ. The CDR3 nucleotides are TGTGCCAGCAGCCGGGAGAGGACTGGGGGCTACACCTTC. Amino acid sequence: CASSRERTGGYTF.

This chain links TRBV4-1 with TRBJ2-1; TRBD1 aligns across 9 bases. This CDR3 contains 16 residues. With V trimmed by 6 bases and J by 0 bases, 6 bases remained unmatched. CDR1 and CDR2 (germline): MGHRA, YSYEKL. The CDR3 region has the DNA TGCGCCAGCAGGCTTGGGACAGGGAGCTCCTACAATGAGCAGTTCTTC. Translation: CASRLGTGSSYNEQFF.

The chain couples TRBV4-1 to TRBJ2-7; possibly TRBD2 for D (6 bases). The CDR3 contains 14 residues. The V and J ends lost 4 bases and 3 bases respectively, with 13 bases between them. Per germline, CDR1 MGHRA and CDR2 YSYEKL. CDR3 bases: TGCGCCAGCAGCCTTGGCCTAGCGAACTACGAGCAGTACTTC. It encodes CASSLGLANYEQYF.

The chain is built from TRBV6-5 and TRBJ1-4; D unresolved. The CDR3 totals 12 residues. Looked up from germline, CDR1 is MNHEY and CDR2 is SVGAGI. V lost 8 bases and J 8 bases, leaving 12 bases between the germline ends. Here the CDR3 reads CASSGRGEKLFF. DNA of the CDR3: TGTGCCAGCTCGGGCCGCGGGGAAAAACTGTTTTTT.

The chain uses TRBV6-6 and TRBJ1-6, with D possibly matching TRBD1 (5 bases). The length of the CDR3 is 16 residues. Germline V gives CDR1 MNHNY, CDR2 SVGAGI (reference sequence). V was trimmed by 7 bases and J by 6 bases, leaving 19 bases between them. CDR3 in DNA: TGTGCCAGCATCCAAGGGGCCCAAAGGGGTAATTCACCCCTCCACTTT. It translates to CASIQGAQRGNSPLHF.

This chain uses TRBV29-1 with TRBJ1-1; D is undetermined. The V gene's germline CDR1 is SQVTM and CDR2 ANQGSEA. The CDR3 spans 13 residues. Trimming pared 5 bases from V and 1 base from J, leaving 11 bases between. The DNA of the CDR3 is TGCAGCGTTCCGAGGATAGAGAACACTGAAGCTTTCTTT. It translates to CSVPRIENTEAFF. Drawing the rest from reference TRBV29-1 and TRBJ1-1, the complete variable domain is SAVISQKPSRDICQRGTSLTIQCQVDSQVTMMFWYRQQPGQSLTLIATANQGSEATYESGFVIDKFPISRPNLTFSTLTVSNMSPEDSSIYLCSVPRIENTEAFFGQGTRLTVV.

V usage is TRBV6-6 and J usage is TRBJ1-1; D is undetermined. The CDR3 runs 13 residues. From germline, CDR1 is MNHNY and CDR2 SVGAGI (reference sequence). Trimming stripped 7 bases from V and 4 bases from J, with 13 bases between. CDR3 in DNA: TGTGCCAGCACGGGGTTGGTGGCCACTGAAGCTTTCTTT. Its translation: CASTGLVATEAFF.

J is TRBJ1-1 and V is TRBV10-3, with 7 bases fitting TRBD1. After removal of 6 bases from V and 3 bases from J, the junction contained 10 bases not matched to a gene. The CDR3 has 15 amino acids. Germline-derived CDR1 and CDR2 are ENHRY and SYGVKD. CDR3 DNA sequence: TGTGCCATCAGGCGACAGGGCCAGTCGGACACTGAAGCTTTCTTT. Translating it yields CAIRRQGQSDTEAFF.

The CDR3 sequence is CASSPGPYNEQFF. The CDR3 bases are TGTGCCAGCTCACCAGGGCCCTACAATGAGCAGTTCTTC. This chain joins TRBV18 and TRBJ2-1; no clear D gene. This CDR3 contains 13 residues. Trimming removed 2 bases from V and 2 bases from J, with 4 bases in between. Germline CDR1 and CDR2: KGHSH and LQKENI.

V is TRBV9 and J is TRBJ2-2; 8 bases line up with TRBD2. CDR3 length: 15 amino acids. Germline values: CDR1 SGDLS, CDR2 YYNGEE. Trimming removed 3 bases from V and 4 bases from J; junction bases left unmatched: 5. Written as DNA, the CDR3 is TGTGCCAGCAGCGCCAGCGGGAGTGTCACCGGGGAGCTGTTTTTT. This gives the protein CASSASGSVTGELFF.

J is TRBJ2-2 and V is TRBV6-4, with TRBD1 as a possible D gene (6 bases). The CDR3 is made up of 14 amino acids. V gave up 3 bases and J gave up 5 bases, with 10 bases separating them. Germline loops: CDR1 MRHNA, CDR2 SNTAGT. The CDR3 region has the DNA TGTGCCAGCAGTGAGACAGGTTCGACCGGGGAGCTGTTTTTT. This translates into CASSETGSTGELFF.

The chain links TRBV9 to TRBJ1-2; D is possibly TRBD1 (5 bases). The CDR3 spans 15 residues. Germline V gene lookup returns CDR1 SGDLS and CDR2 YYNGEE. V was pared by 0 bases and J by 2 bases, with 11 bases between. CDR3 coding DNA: TGTGCCAGCAGCGTAGTTTCAGGGCCCAACTATGGCTACACCTTC. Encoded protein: CASSVVSGPNYGYTF.

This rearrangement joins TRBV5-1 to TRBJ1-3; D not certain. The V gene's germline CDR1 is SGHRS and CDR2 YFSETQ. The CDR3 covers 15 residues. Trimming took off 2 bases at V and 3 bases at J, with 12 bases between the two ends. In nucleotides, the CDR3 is TGCGCCAGCAGCTTTTCGTCCGGGTATGGAAACACCATATATTTT. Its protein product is CASSFSSGYGNTIYF.

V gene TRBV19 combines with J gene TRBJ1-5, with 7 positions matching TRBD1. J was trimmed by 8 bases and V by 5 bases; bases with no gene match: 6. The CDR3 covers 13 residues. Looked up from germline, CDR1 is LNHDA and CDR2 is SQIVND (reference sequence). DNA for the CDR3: TGTGCCAGTAGTTTGACAGGGTTGGAGCCCCAGCATTTT. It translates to CASSLTGLEPQHF.

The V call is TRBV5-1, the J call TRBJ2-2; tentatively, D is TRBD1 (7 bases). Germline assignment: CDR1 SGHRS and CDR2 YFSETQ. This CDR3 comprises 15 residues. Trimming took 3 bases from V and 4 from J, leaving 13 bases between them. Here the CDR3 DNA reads TGCGCCAGCAGCTCAGGGGGGAAAATCACCGGGGAGCTGTTTTTT. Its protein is CASSSGGKITGELFF.

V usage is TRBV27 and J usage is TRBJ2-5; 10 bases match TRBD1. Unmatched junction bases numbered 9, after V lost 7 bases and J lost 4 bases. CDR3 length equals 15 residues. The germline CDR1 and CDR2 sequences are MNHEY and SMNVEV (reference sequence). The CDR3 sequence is CASTSFRDRGETQYF. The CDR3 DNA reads TGTGCCAGCACCTCCTTCCGGGACAGGGGAGAGACCCAGTACTTC.